This T cell receptor beta chain was identified in a study of CD8 T cells in ankylosing spondylitis. TCRdb re-analysed the 5' RACE reads in MiXCR, keeping a single row per CDR3 protein. The repertoire consists of over 200,000 distinct CDR3 sequences, with roughly a tenth occurring once and the leading ten covering approximately 20%. The CDR3 extends over 18 amino acids. V was pared by 0 bases and J by 0 bases, with 5 bases of the junction left unmatched. Germline CDR1 is LNHNV and CDR2 is YYDKDF (reference sequence). This clonotype showed up many times. This receptor was obtained from a male donor with ankylosing spondylitis or in good health (not recorded which). This sequence joins TRBV15 and TRBJ2-6; 7 bases map to TRBD2. The specimen sequenced was blood, either unsorted or a sorted T cell fraction (not recorded which). The CDR3 nucleotides read TGTGCCACCAGCAGAGAAGCGGGACTTACCTCTGGGGCCAACGTCCTGACTTTC. This encodes CATSREAGLTSGANVLTF.